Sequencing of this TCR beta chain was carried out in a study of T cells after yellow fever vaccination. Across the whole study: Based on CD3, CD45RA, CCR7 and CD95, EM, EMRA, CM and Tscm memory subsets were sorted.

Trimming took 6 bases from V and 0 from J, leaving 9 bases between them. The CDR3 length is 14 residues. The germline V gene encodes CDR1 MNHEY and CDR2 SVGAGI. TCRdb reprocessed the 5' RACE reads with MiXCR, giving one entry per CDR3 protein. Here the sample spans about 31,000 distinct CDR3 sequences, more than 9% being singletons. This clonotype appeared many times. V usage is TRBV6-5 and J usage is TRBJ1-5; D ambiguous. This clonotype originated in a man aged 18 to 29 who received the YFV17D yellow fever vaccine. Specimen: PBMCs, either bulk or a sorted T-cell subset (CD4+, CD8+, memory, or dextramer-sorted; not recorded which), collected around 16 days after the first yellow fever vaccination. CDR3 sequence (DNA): TGTGCCAGCAGCCCCAGCGATAGCAATCAGCCCCAGCATTTT. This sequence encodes CASSPSDSNQPQHF.